These 5 T cell receptor beta chains originate from one sample sequenced in a study of cytomegalovirus exposure and HLA in healthy donors. The PCR employed 60 Vbeta primers together with 13 Jbeta primers. The data were produced by immunoSEQ multiplex PCR, yet TCRdb's version contains in-frame clones alone and is incomplete. This sample carries some 180,000 clones, around 80% of them seen once, and the ten largest clones take around 1.4%. The sample consisted of PBMCs. The receptors shown here come from a girl aged 5 to 17 in good health and CMV-seropositive.

CDR3 DNA: TGCGCCAGCAGCTTGCTAGGCGAGCAGTACTTC. Translating it yields CASSLLGEQYF. The chain combines TRBV5-1 with TRBJ2-7; no clear D. Germline V gives CDR1 SGHRS, CDR2 YFSETQ. CDR3 length: 11 amino acids. Trimming stripped 1 base from V and 6 bases from J, with 5 bases between.

V is TRBV21-1 and J is TRBJ1-1; the D segment call TRBD1 is taken from the table without a DNA check. TRBV21-1 is termed a pseudogene. The CDR3 totals 15 residues. CDR3 coding DNA: TGTGCCAGCAGCAAAGCCCTGGACATCAACACTGAAGCTTTCTTT. Protein: CASSKALDINTEAFF.

This rearrangement joins TRBV18 to TRBJ1-5; D is unclear. The CDR3 contains 13 residues. Trimming left V 4 bases short and J 5 bases short, with 9 bases between. Germline CDR1 is KGHSH and CDR2 is LQKENI. The CDR3 reads CASSLSADQPQHF. CDR3 nucleotides: TGTGCCAGCTCACTGTCAGCGGATCAGCCCCAGCATTTT.

V is TRBV5-6 and J is TRBJ2-3; 10 positions agree with TRBD2. Trimming removed 4 bases from V and 6 bases from J; junction bases left unmatched: 5. The CDR3 is made up of 14 amino acids. Germline CDR1 is SGHDT and CDR2 is YYEEEE. The CDR3 region is CASSLSTSGDTQYF. The CDR3 coding sequence is TGTGCCAGCAGCCTTTCGACTAGCGGGGATACGCAGTATTTT.

The J gene is TRBJ1-3, the V gene TRBV30; 7 nucleotides agree with TRBD1. CDR3 length: 16 residues. CDR1 GTSNPN and CDR2 SVGIG come from the germline V gene (reference sequence). J gave up 0 bases and V 1 base, and 6 bases lay outside the gene matches. The CDR3 DNA is TGTGCCTGGAGTGGGGACAGCTACTACTCTGGAAACACCATATATTTT. It translates to CAWSGDSYYSGNTIYF.